The sample holds a few counts of the clone carrying this T cell receptor (beta chain). Antigen: not known. The record originates from a study of spatial heterogeneity in lung cancer. Study background: Sequences of the beta chain were consistently detected in greater numbers than alpha-chain sequences. Study findings and constraints: TCRs found ubiquitously expanded in tumor appeared in blood more at resection than at follow-up.

Sample time point: sample taken at primary tumor resection. Samples were donated by 72 untreated early-stage non-small cell lung cancer patients. Unsorted whole RNA from tumor, nontumor lung or frozen PBMC underwent sequencing. This CDR3 spans 15 amino acids. V lost 3 bases, J lost 7 bases, and 6 bases stayed unmatched. TCRdb re-derived calls from the 5' RACE reads in MiXCR, one entry per CDR3 protein. The top ten clones hold more than 13% of a sample with around 26,000 distinct CDR3 sequences, about 7.2% of them seen once. This clonotype was obtained from a male donor with early-stage non-small cell lung cancer. The sequencing used PBMCs, collected at surgery. The rearrangement joins TRBV12-3 or TRBV12-4 to TRBJ2-7; 13 bases match TRBD2. CDR3 in DNA: TGTGCCAGCAGTTTTCGGACTAGCGGGGGTAATGAGCAGTACTTC. Encoded protein: CASSFRTSGGNEQYF.